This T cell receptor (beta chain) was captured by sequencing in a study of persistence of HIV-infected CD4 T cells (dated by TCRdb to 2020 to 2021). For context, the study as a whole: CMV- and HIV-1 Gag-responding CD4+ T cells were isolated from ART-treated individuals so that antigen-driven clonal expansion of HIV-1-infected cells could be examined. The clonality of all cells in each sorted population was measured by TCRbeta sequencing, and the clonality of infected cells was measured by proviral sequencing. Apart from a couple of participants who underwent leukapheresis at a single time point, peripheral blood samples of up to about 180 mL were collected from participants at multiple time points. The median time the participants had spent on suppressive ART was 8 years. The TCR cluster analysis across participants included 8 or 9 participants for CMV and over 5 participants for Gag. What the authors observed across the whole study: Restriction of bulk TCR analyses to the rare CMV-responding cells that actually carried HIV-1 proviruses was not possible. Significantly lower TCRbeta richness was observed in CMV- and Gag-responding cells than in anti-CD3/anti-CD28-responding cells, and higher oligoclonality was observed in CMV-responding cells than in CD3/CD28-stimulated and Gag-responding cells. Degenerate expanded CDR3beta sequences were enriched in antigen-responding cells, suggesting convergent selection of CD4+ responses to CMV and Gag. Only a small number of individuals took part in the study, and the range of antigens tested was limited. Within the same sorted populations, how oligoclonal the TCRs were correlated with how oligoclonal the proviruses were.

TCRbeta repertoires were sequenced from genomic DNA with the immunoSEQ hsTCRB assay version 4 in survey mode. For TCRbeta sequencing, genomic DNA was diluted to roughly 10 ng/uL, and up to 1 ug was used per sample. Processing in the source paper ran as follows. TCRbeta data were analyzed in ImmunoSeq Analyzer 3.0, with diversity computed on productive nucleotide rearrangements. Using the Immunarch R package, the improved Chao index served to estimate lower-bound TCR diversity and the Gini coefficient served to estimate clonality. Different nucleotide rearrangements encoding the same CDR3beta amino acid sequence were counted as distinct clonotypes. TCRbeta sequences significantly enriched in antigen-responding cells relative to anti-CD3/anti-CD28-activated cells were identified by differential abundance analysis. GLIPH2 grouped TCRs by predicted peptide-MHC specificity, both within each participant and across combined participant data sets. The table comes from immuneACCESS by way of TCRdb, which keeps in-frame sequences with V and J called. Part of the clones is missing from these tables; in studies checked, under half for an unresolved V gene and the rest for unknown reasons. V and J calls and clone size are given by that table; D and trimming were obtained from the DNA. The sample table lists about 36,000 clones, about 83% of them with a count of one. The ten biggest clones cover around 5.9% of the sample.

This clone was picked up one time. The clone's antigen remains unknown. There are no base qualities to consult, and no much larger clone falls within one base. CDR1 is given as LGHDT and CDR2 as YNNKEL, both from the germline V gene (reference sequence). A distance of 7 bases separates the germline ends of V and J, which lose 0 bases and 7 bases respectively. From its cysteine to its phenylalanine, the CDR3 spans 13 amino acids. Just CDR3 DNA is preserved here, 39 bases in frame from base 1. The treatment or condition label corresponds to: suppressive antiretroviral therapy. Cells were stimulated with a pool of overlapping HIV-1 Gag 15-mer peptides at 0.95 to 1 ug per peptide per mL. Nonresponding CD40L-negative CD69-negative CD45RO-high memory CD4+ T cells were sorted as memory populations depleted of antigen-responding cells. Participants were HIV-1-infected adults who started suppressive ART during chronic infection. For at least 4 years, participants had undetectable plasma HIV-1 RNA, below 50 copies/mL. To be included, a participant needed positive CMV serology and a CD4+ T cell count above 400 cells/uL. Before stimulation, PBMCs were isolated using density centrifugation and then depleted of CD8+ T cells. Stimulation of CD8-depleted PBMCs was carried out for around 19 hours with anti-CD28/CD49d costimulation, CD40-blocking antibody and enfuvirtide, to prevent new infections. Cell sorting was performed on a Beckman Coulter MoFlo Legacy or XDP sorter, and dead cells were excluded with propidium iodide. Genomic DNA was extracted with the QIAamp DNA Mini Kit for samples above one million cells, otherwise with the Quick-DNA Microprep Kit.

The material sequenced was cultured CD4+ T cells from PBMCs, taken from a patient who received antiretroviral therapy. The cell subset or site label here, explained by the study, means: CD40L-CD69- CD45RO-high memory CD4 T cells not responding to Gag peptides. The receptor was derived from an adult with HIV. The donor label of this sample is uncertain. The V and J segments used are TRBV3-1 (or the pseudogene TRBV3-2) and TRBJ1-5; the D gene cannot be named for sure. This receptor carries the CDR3 CASSQDLRQPQHF. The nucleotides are TGTGCCAGCAGCCAAGATTTGAGGCAGCCCCAGCATTTT.